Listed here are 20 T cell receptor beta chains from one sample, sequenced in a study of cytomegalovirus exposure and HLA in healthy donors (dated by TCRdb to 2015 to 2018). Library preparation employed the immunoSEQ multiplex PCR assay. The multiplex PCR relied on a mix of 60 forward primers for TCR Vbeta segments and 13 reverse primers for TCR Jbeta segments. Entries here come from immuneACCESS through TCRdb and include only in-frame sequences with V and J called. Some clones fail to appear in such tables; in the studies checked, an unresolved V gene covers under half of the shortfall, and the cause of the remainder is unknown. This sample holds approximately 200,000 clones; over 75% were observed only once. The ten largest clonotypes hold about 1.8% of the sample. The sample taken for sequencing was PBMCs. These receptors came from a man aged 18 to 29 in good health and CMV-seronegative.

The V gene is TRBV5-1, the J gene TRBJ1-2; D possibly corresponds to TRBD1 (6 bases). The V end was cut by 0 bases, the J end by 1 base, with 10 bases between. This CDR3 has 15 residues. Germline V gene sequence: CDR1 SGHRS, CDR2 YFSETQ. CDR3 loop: CASSLVAGDNYGYTF. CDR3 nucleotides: TGCGCCAGCAGCTTGGTAGCAGGGGATAACTATGGCTACACCTTC.

The CDR3 DNA is TGTGCCAGCTCACCCCGGACAGGCGATTCCGGGGAGCTGTTTTTT. Protein sequence: CASSPRTGDSGELFF. This chain joins TRBV18 and TRBJ2-2; 7 nucleotides align to TRBD1. CDR3 length equals 15 residues. Germline CDR1 KGHSH, CDR2 LQKENI. J lost 6 bases, V lost 3 bases, and 7 bases had no gene match. The full variable domain, rest sourced from reference TRBV18 and TRBJ2-2, is NAGVMQNPRHLVRRRGQEARLRCSPMKGHSHVYWYRQLPEEGLKFMVYLQKENIIDESGMPKERFSAEFPKEGPSILRIQQVVRGDSAAYFCASSPRTGDSGELFFGEGSRLTVL.

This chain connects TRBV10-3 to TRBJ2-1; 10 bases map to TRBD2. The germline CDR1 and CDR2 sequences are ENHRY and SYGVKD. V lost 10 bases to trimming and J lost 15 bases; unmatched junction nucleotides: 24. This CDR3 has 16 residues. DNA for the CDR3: TGTGCCACCAAGAATGTGCCAGCGGGAGGGCTCGTCCATCCGTTCTTC. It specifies CATKNVPAGGLVHPFF.

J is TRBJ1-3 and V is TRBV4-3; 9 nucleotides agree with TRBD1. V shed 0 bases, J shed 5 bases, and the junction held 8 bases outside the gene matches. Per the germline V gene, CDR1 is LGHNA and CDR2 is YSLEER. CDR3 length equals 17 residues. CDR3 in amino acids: CASSQDRDRALRNTIYF. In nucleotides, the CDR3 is TGCGCCAGCAGCCAAGACCGGGACAGGGCTCTAAGAAACACCATATATTTT.

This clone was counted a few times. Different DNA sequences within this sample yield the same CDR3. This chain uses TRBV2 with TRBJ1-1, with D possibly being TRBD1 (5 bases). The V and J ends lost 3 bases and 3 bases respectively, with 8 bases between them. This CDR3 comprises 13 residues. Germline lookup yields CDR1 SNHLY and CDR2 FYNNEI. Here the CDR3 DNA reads TGTGCCAGCAGTGAGGACACTTACACTGAAGCTTTCTTT. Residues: CASSEDTYTEAFF. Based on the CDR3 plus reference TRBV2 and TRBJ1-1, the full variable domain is EPEVTQTPSHQVTQMGQEVILRCVPISNHLYFYWYRQILGQKVEFLVSFYNNEISEKSEIFDDQFSVERPDGSNFTLKIRSTKLEDSAMYFCASSEDTYTEAFFGQGTRLTVV.

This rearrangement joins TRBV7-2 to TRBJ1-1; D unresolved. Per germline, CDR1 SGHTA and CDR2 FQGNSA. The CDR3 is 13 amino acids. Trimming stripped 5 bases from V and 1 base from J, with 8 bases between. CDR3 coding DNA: TGTGCCAGCAGCGGAGAACCGAACACTGAAGCTTTCTTT. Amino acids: CASSGEPNTEAFF.

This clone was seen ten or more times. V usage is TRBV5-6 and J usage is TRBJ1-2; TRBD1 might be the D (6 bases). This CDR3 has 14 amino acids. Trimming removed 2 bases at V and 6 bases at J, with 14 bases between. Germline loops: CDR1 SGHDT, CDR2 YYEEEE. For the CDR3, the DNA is TGTGCCAGCAGCTTTCCCGACAGGCAGGATGGCTACACCTTC. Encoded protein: CASSFPDRQDGYTF. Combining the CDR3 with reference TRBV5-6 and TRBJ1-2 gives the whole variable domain DAGVTQSPTHLIKTRGQQVTLRCSPKSGHDTVSWYQQALGQGPQFIFQYYEEEERQRGNFPDRFSGHQFPNYSSELNVNALLLGDSALYLCASSFPDRQDGYTFGSGTRLTVV.

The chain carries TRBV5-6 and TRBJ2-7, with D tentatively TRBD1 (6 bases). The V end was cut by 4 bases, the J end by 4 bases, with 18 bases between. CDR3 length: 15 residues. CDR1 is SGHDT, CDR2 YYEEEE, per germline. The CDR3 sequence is CASSLSGRGMYEQYF. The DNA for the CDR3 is TGTGCCAGCAGCCTCTCTGGCAGGGGAATGTACGAGCAGTACTTC.

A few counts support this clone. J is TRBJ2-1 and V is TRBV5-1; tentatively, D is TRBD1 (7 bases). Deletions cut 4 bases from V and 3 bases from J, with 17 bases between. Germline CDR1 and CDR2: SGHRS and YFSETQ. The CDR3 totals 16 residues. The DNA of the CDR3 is TGCGCCAGCAGCCTCGGGGGACAGTCAAGCTACAATGAGCAGTTCTTC. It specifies CASSLGGQSSYNEQFF.

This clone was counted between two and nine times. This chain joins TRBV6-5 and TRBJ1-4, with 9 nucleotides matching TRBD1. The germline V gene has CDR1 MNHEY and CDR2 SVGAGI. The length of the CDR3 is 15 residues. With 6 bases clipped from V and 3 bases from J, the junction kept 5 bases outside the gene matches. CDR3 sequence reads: CASSLQGAPNEKLFF. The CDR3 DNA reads TGTGCCAGCAGCCTACAGGGGGCACCTAATGAAAAACTGTTTTTT.

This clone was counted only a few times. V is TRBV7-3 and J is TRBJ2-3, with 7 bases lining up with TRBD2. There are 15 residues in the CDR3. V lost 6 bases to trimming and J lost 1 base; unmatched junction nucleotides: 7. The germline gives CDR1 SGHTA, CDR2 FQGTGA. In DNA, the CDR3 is TGTGCCAGCAGTCCTACTAGCGTCCGCACAGATACGCAGTATTTT. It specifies CASSPTSVRTDTQYF.

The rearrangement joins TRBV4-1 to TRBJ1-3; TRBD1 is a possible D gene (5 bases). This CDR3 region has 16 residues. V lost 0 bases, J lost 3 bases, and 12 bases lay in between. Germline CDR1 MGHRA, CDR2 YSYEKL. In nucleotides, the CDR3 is TGCGCCAGCAGCCAAGATCAATCAGGGTATGGAAACACCATATATTTT. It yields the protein CASSQDQSGYGNTIYF.

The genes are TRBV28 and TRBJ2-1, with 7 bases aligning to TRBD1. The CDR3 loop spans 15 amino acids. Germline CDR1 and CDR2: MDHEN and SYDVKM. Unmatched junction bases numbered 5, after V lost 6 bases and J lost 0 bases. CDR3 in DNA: TGTGCCAGCAGGTCCGGGACAGTCTCCTACAATGAGCAGTTCTTC. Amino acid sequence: CASRSGTVSYNEQFF.

CDR3 loop: CASSPPGKAGGGNEQFF. In DNA, the CDR3 is TGTGCCAGCAGCCCCCCGGGGAAGGCAGGGGGTGGGAATGAGCAGTTCTTC. The rearrangement uses TRBV5-4 and TRBJ2-1, with 7 bases that match TRBD1. CDR1 and CDR2 (germline): SGHNT, YYREEE (reference sequence). V lost 4 bases and J lost 7; bases outside the gene matches: 17. This CDR3 is built from 17 residues.

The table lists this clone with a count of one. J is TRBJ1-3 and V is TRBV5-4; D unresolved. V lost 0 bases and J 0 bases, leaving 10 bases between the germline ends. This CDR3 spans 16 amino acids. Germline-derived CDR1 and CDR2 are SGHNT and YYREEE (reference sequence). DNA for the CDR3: TGTGCCAGCAGCTTGGGCGGCCCAATCTCTGGAAACACCATATATTTT. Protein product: CASSLGGPISGNTIYF.

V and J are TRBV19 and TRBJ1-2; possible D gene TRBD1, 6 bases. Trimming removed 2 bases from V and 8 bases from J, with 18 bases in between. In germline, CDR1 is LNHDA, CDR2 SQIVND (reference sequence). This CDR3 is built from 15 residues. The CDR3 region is CASSIMVQGQGGYTF. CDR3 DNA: TGTGCCAGTAGTATAATGGTTCAGGGGCAAGGGGGCTACACCTTC.

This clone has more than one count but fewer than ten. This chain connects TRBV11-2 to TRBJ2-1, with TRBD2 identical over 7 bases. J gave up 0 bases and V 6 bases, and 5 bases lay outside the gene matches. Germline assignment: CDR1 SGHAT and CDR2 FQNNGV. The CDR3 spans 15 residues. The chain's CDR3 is CASRPAGSSYNEQFF. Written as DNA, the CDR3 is TGTGCCAGCAGACCAGCGGGAAGCTCCTACAATGAGCAGTTCTTC.

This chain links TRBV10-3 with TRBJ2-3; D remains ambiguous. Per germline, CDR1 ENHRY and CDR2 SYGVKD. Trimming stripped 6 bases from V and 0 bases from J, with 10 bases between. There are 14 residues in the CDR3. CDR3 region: CAISEPTSTDTQYF. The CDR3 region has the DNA TGTGCCATCAGCGAGCCGACTAGCACAGATACGCAGTATTTT.

CDR3 amino acids: CASSGASPTGGLAYNEQFF. CDR3 nucleotide sequence: TGTGCCAGCAGCGGGGCCTCCCCCACGGGAGGCCTAGCCTACAATGAGCAGTTCTTC. This sequence joins TRBV7-2 and TRBJ2-1; 7 nucleotides line up with TRBD2. The trim removed 5 bases at V and 2 bases at J, leaving 18 bases unmatched. The CDR3 loop spans 19 amino acids. The germline gives CDR1 SGHTA, CDR2 FQGNSA.

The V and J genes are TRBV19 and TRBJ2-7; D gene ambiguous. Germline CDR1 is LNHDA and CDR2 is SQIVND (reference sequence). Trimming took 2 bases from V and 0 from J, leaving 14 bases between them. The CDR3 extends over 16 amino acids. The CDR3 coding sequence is TGTGCCAGTAGTATATCTGCAGGTTTCGACTCCTACGAGCAGTACTTC. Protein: CASSISAGFDSYEQYF.